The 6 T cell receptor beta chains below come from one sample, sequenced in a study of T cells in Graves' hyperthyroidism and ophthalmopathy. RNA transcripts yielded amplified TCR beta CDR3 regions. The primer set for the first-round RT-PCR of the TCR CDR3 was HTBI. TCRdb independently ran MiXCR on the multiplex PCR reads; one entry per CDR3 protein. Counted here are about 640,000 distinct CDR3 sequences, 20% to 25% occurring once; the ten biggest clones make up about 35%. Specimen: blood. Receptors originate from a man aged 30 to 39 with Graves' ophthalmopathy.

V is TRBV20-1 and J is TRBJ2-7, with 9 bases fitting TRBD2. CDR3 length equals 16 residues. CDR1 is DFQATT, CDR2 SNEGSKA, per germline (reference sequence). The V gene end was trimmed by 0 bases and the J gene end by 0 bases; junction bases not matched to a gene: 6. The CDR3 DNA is TGCAGTGCTAGAGATAGGGCGGGGGGGAGCTCCTACGAGCAGTACTTC. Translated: CSARDRAGGSSYEQYF.

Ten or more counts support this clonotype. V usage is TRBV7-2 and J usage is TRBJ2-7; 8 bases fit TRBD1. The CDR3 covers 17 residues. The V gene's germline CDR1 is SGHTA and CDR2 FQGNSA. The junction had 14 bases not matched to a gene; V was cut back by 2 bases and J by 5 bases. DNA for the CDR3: TGTGCCAGCAGCTTAAGGGGACCCGGACAGGGTAGAAACGAGCAGTACTTC. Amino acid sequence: CASSLRGPGQGRNEQYF.

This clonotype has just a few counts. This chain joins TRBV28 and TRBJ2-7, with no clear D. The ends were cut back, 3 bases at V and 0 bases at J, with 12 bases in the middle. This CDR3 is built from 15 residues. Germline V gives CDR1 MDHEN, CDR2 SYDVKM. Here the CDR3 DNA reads TGTGCCAGCAGTTTCTTTGGGGAAGCCTCCTACGAGCAGTACTTC. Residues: CASSFFGEASYEQYF. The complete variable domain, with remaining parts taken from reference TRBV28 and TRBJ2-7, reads DVKVTQSSRYLVKRTGEKVFLECVQDMDHENMFWYRQDPGLGLRLIYFSYDVKMKEKGDIPEGYSVSREKKERFSLILESASTNQTSMYLCASSFFGEASYEQYFGPGTRLTVT.

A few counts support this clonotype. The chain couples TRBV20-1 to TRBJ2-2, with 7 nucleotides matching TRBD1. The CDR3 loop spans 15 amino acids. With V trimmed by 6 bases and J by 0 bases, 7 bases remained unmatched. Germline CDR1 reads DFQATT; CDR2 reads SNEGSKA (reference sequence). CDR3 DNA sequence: TGCAGTGCCGACCGAGGGGGCGCGAACACCGGGGAGCTGTTTTTT. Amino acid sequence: CSADRGGANTGELFF.

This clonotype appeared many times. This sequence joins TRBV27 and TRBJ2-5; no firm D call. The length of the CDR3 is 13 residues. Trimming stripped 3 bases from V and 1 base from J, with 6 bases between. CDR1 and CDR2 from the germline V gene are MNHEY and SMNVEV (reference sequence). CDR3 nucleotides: TGTGCCAGCAGTTTTAGTTCCCAAGAGACCCAGTACTTC. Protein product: CASSFSSQETQYF.

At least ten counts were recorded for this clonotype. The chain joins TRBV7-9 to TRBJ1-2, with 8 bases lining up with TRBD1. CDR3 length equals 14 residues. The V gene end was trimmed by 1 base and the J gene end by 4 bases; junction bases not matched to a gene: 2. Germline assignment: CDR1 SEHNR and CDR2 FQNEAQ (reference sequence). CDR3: CASSLGQGAYGYTF. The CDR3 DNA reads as TGTGCCAGCAGCTTAGGCCAGGGGGCCTATGGCTACACCTTC.